These 12 T cell receptor beta chains share one sample of origin, sequenced in a study of T-cell reconstitution after alpha-beta-depleted transplantation in children (dated by TCRdb to the mid-2010s). Taken with the paper, the label for treatment or condition translates to: allogeneic hematopoietic cell transplantation with graft depleted of TCRalphabeta T cells and CD19 B cells. The library was built by means of PCR. The data were produced on an Illumina HiSeq 2500. Molecular barcoding was employed in the preparation of TCR libraries, with unique molecular identifiers being used to normalize TCRbeta repertoire quantification. TCRdb's own reprocessing of the public reads used fastp at Q25 and MiXCR and kept productive beta chains. Every CDR3 protein is listed once, alongside the most common genes and DNA of its rows. The sample records 75,000 to 80,000 distinct CDR3 sequences, around a sixth of which are singletons. The ten largest clones capture approximately 55% of the sample.

Sequencing was performed on PBMCs, mostly from graft donor cells, taken 360 days after TCRalphabeta/CD19-depleted stem cell transplant. The receptors derive from a male patient between 2 and 9 years old who had a stem cell transplant for acute lymphoblastic leukemia, so the T cells may come from the graft donor.

V usage is TRBV12-3 or TRBV12-4 and J usage is TRBJ2-1; D remains ambiguous. V lost 1 base to trimming and J lost 7 bases, with 8 bases between them. The CDR3 has 13 residues. CDR3 region: CASSLVFGNEQFF. CDR3 bases: TGTGCCAGCAGTTTAGTGTTTGGGAATGAGCAGTTCTTC.

This clonotype was observed a few times. The chain couples TRBV6-1 to TRBJ1-5; TRBD1 might be the D (5 bases). This CDR3 comprises 13 residues. Trimming removed 4 bases from V and 3 bases from J, with 7 bases in between. Germline values: CDR1 MNHNS, CDR2 SASEGT. The CDR3 DNA reads TGTGCCAGCAGTGGACAGTTCAATCAGCCCCAGCATTTT. This translates into CASSGQFNQPQHF.

The chain uses TRBV6-1 and TRBJ2-7; D may be TRBD2 (7 bases). Trimming pared 5 bases from V and 4 bases from J, leaving 24 bases between. Germline CDR1 MNHNS, CDR2 SASEGT. The CDR3 runs 17 residues. CDR3 sequence (DNA): TGTGCCAGCAGTCCCCGTGGGATATACAGGGAGGGATACGAGCAGTACTTC. Amino acids: CASSPRGIYREGYEQYF.

The chain couples TRBV29-1 to TRBJ2-2; a possible D gene is TRBD1 (6 bases). Trimming stripped 6 bases from V and 5 bases from J, with 13 bases between. The CDR3 extends over 13 amino acids. Germline CDR1 is SQVTM and CDR2 is ANQGSEA. The CDR3 loop is CSVRQEGTGELFF. The CDR3 nucleotides read TGCAGCGTGCGACAGGAAGGAACCGGGGAGCTGTTTTTT.

The chain combines TRBV7-9 with TRBJ1-5; D unclear. This CDR3 spans 14 amino acids. Trimming cost V 2 bases and J 5 bases, with 10 bases left between them. Germline CDR1 is SEHNR and CDR2 is FQNEAQ (reference sequence). This chain's CDR3 is CASSLSAAYQPQHF. CDR3 bases: TGTGCCAGCAGCTTAAGTGCTGCGTATCAGCCCCAGCATTTT.

This clonotype was found many times. The chain employs TRBV4-1 and TRBJ2-1, with a tentative D call TRBD2 (5 bases). Trimming took off 7 bases at V and 4 bases at J, with 17 bases between the two ends. CDR1 and CDR2 (germline): MGHRA, YSYEKL. The CDR3 runs to 15 residues. The CDR3 is CASTIVAGGYNEQFF. CDR3 coding DNA: TGCGCCAGCACTATAGTGGCGGGTGGTTACAATGAGCAGTTCTTC.

The genes are TRBV2 and TRBJ2-7; TRBD2 might be the D (6 bases). Germline V gives CDR1 SNHLY, CDR2 FYNNEI. Trimming cost V 10 bases and J 0 bases, with 13 bases left between them. CDR3 length: 13 residues. CDR3 region: CANSRDFSYEQYF. The CDR3 DNA reads as TGTGCCAACTCCCGGGACTTCTCCTACGAGCAGTACTTC. Based on the CDR3 plus reference TRBV2 and TRBJ2-7, the full variable domain is EPEVTQTPSHQVTQMGQEVILRCVPISNHLYFYWYRQILGQKVEFLVSFYNNEISEKSEIFDDQFSVERPDGSNFTLKIRSTKLEDSAMYFCANSRDFSYEQYFGPGTRLTVT.

This sequence joins TRBV25-1 and TRBJ1-1, with D possibly TRBD1 on 5 matching bases. In germline, CDR1 is MGHDK, CDR2 SYGVNS. This CDR3 is 15 amino acids long. The CDR3 region is CAAISILGGNTEAFF. In DNA form, the CDR3 reads TGTGCTGCCATAAGCATTCTTGGGGGGAACACTGAAGCTTTCTTT.

The V and J genes are TRBV19 and TRBJ2-2; D remains ambiguous. This CDR3 spans 15 amino acids. V was trimmed by 6 bases and J by 2 bases, leaving 13 bases between them. The germline V gene has CDR1 LNHDA and CDR2 SQIVND (reference sequence). The DNA of the CDR3 is TGTGCCAGTAGGTTGAGGACCATAAACACCGGGGAGCTGTTTTTT. Translated: CASRLRTINTGELFF.

This chain joins TRBV7-9 and TRBJ1-1; D is unclear. Deletions cut 2 bases from V and 4 bases from J, with 8 bases between. The CDR3 spans 13 residues. Germline CDR1 SEHNR, CDR2 FQNEAQ (reference sequence). The DNA of the CDR3 is TGTGCCAGCAGCTTATCGGGATCCACTGAAGCTTTCTTT. It specifies CASSLSGSTEAFF. Full variable domain (remainder filled in from reference TRBV7-9 and TRBJ1-1): DTGVSQNPRHKITKRGQNVTFRCDPISEHNRLYWYRQTLGQGPEFLTYFQNEAQLEKSRLLSDRFSAERPKGSFSTLEIQRTEQGDSAMYLCASSLSGSTEAFFGQGTRLTVV.

The V and J genes are TRBV6-5 and TRBJ2-5; 8 positions match TRBD2. In germline, CDR1 is MNHEY, CDR2 SVGAGI. The CDR3 is made up of 17 amino acids. J gave up 7 bases and V 0 bases, and 13 bases lay outside the gene matches. The CDR3 spells CASSYSNKAGEAGTQYF. Written as DNA, the CDR3 is TGTGCCAGCAGTTACTCGAATAAAGCGGGAGAGGCCGGGACCCAGTACTTC.

In its sample, this clonotype was seen many times. The chain has TRBV4-1 and TRBJ2-5; TRBD2 matches at 12 bases. The V segment lost 1 base and the J segment 5 bases; nucleotides outside the gene matches: 2. This CDR3 is built from 15 residues. CDR1 and CDR2 from the germline V gene are MGHRA and YSYEKL. CDR3 protein: CASSQGLAGVETQYF. In nucleotides, the CDR3 is TGCGCCAGCAGCCAAGGACTAGCGGGAGTGGAGACCCAGTACTTC.